This TCR beta chain was recovered during a study of blood T cell repertoires in COVID-19. Original methodology: Using reference gene primer amplification, nucleated cell counts were estimated. Data came from immunoSEQ multiplex PCR; TCRdb stores just in-frame clones and leaves some out. V and J calls and clone size are those listed in that table; D and trimming were worked out from the DNA. In the table there are 150,000 to 200,000 clones, roughly nine tenths of which are singletons. V lost 7 bases, J lost 5 bases, and 26 bases lay in between. The CDR3 runs to 17 residues. The germline V gene has CDR1 LGHNA and CDR2 YNFKEQ.

V gene TRBV4-2 combines with J gene TRBJ1-2; D gene unclear. The receptor's source is a woman aged 55-69 years with COVID-19, enrolled during active disease. Sequencing was carried out using peripheral blood. The CDR3 DNA reads TGTGCCAGCACACTAAGAGGGCAGATTCTTAGTAGTTATGGCTACACCTTC. This sequence encodes CASTLRGQILSSYGYTF.